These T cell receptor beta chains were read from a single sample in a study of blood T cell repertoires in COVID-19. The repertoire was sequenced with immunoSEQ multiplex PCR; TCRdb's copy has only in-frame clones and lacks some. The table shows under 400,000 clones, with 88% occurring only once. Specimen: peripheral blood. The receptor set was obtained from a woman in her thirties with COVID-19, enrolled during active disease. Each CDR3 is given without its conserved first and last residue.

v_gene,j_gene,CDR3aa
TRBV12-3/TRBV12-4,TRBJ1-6,ASQTGGNSPLH
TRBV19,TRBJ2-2,ASMGREVPGELF
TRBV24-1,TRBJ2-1,ATSDPIPRGEQF
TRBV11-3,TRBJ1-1,ASSLTGSEAF
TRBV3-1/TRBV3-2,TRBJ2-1,ASSQRAGKNNEQF
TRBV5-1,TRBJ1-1,ASSWSGVNMNTEAF
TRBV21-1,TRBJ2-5,ASLRDKKETQY
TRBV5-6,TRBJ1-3,ASRKTGTASGNTIY
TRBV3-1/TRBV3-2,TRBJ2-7,ASSYTRTSGDEQY
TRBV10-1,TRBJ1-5,ASSPGQGSNQPQH
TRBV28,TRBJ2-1,ASSLESSGGLGNEQF
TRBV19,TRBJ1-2,ASTPGLRYGYT
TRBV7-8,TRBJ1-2,ASSPQPRARYGYT
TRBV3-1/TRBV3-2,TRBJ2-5,ASSPMMRGGPETQY
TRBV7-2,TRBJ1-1,ASSPQGAVTEAF
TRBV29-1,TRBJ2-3,SVTHRTDTQY
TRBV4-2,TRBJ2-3,ASRQIFSSTDTQY
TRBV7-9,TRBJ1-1,ASSPGRGQGTEAF
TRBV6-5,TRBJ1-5,ASSQGQGGQPQH
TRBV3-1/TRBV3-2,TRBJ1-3,ASSQESRAGNTIY
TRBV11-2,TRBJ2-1,ASSPTSSYNEQF
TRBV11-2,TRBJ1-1,ASSFLKAAGRDTEAF
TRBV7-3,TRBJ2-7,ASSREGQGTLYEQY
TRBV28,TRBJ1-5,ASNKWASGRTQH
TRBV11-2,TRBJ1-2,ASSSDFVYGYT
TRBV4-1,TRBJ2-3,ASSFTLGTSGDTQY
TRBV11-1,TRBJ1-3,ASSLRQPGNTIY
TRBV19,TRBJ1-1,ASSSWTGVLNTEAF
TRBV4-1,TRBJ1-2,ASSQGSSRFYGYT
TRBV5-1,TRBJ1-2,ASSPIPGGWSYGYT
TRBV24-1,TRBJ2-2,ATSGSQGPLAGVNTGELF
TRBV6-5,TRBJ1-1,ASSPTTGRTEAF
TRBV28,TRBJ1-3,ASRTGGVGNTIY
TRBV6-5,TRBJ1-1,ASSRGWTEAF
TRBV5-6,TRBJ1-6,ASSLAGVNSPLH
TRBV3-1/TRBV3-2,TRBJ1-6,ASSNPGQGHESLH
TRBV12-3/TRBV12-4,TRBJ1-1,ASSLRGTEAF
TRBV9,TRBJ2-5,ASSARLAEQETQY
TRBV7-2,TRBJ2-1,ASSSGRTGGGEQF
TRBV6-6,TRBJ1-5,ASSSSTGTGTQPQH
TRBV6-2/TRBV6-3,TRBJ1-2,ASSPTENYGYT
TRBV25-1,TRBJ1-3,ASIPGAGNTIY
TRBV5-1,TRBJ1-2,ASSLATGSRPYGYT
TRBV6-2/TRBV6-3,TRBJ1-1,ASSYQGSPTEAF
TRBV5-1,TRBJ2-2,ASSRDSTGELF
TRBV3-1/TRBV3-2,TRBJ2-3,ASSQVSRGSTDTQY
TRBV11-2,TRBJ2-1,ASSLQGSNPYNEQF
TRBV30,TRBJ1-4,AWSKGIQANEKLF
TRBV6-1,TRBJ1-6,ASSEAPLWDRTAGALH
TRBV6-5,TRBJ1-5,ASSYSLYSNQPQH